This T cell receptor beta chain was obtained from a study of CD8 T cells in Susac syndrome. The CDR3 sequence is 15 residues long. Trimming cost V 3 bases and J 1 base, with 12 bases left between them. TCR beta from blood CD8+ and CD4+ T cells was sequenced. Negative isolation was used for CD8+ and CD4+ T cells, and FACS enrichment was applied to TEMRA cells. The RNA, about 0.45 to 1 ug, was put through reverse transcription using random hexamers. The method of amplification for TCR beta CDR3 was immunoSEQ multiplex PCR, covering 54 Vbeta and 13 Jbeta. TCRdb independently ran MiXCR on the immunoSEQ multiplex PCR reads; one entry per CDR3 protein. The sample comprises about 400,000 distinct CDR3 sequences, 75% to 90% of which are singletons, and approximately 0.12% rests with the top ten.

The chain recombines TRBV12-3 or TRBV12-4 with TRBJ1-1; D remains unclear. The receptor comes from a human donor with multiple sclerosis. The sample comprised CD8+ T cells from PBMCs. In DNA form, the CDR3 reads TGTGCCAGCAGTTTTGAGGGCACACAGAACACTGAAGCTTTCTTT. It is translated as CASSFEGTQNTEAFF.